The T cell receptor beta chain under discussion was sequenced for a study of blood T cell repertoires in COVID-19. About the research overall: Sample material is recorded as cDNA or gDNA derived from T cells, B-cell-depleted T cells, or PBMCs.

Authors' methods: Amplified reference gene primers provided the basis for estimating nucleated cell counts. Using immunoSEQ multiplex PCR, the repertoire was profiled, and TCRdb retains in-frame clones only, with some absent. V and J calls and clone size are as listed in that table; D and trimming were resolved from the DNA. Altogether 180,000 or so clones are present, about three quarters being singletons, with the ten largest covering approximately 10%. Per the germline V gene, CDR1 is SGHAT and CDR2 is FQDESV (reference sequence). CDR3 length: 14 amino acids. V shed 1 base and J shed 6 bases, with 11 bases lying between them.

The sequenced material came from peripheral blood. This receptor was taken from a woman older than 75 with COVID-19, enrolled during active disease. The chain uses TRBV11-1 and TRBJ2-3; D unclear. CDR3 nucleotides: TGTGCCAGCAGCTTAGGGCCACAAACGGATACGCAGTATTTT. The encoded protein is CASSLGPQTDTQYF.